This TCR beta chain derives from a study of blood T cell repertoires in COVID-19. Original processing methods: Amplifying reference gene primers gave estimates of nucleated cell counts. Repertoires were generated with immunoSEQ multiplex PCR, while TCRdb's copy carries only in-frame clones and drops some. The DNA gave D and trimming, while V, J and clone size come from that table. The table has about 320,000 clones, 65% to 90% seen once; the top ten hold roughly 7.8%. Germline V CDR1 and CDR2: SGHTA, FQGNSA. CDR3 size: 14 residues. Trimming left V 1 base short and J 9 bases short, with 14 bases between. This clone was seen only once.

The sequence was collected from a human donor in a cohort sampled during active COVID-19. The chain has TRBV7-2 and TRBJ2-3; D is undetermined. The specimen sequenced was peripheral blood. CDR3 bases: TGTGCCAGCAGCTTAGTGGGCCAGCTTGGGACGCAGTATTTT. Protein sequence: CASSLVGQLGTQYF.